These T cell receptor beta chains were read from a single sample in a study of cytomegalovirus exposure and HLA in healthy donors. Assay: immunoSEQ multiplex PCR; the TCRdb copy retains only in-frame clones and omits some. The sample includes roughly 180,000 clones, more than 75% seen only once; the top ten take roughly 7%. The sequenced sample consisted of PBMCs. These TCRs come from a man aged 18-30 years in good health and CMV-seropositive. Each CDR3 is given with its conserved first and last residue. D genes are given only for firm matches. The listing skips clone size in some rows; elsewhere it reads once, few, many or a size class.

>.|TRBJ1-4|TRBD1|16|TRBV9
CASSVGQGGGNEKLFF
TGTGCCAGCAGCGTAGGGCAGGGGGGTGGTAATGAAAAACTGTTTTTT
>.|TRBJ2-1|TRBD2|16|TRBV9
CASSVFGRTHVNEQFF
TGTGCCAGCAGCGTATTCGGGAGGACCCATGTGAATGAGCAGTTCTTC
>many|TRBJ2-7|TRBD2|13|TRBV5-6
CASSFGTSHEQYF
TGTGCCAGCAGCTTTGGGACTAGCCACGAGCAGTACTTC
>.|TRBJ2-1|TRBD2|14|TRBV18
CASSPLREGHEQFF
TGTGCCAGCTCACCCCTGCGGGAGGGCCATGAGCAGTTCTTC
>.|TRBJ2-1|TRBD2|15|TRBV9
CASSVWGGLGNEQFF
TGTGCCAGCAGCGTATGGGGGGGTCTGGGGAATGAGCAGTTCTTC
>few|TRBJ2-6|.|16|TRBV7-3
CASSYPGDSGANVLTF
TGTGCCAGCAGCTATCCAGGGGACTCTGGGGCCAACGTCCTGACTTTC
>once|TRBJ2-2|TRBD1|17|TRBV18
CASSPLGQGADTGELFF
TGTGCCAGCTCACCCCTGGGGCAGGGGGCCGACACCGGGGAGCTGTTTTTT
>.|TRBJ2-3|.|18|TRBV27
CASSLQAGLIFNTDTQYF
TGTGCCAGCAGTTTGCAAGCCGGACTGATTTTTAACACAGATACGCAGTATTTT
>.|TRBJ2-2|.|17|TRBV18
CASSPTTSSGNTGELFF
TGTGCCAGCTCACCTACGACTAGTTCGGGGAACACCGGGGAGCTGTTTTTT
>.|TRBJ2-7|TRBD2|17|TRBV5-8
CASSLSDLAGGFYEQYF
TGTGCCAGCAGCTTATCCGACTTAGCGGGAGGCTTCTACGAGCAGTACTTC
>.|TRBJ2-1|.|12|TRBV5-1
CASHGRGDEQFF
TGCGCCAGCCACGGGAGAGGAGATGAGCAGTTCTTC
>.|TRBJ2-7|.|13|TRBV5-1
CASSETGTYEQYF
TGCGCCAGCAGCGAAACCGGGACTTACGAGCAGTACTTC
>.|TRBJ2-1|TRBD2|16|TRBV9
CASSSWTSGGYNEQFF
TGTGCCAGCAGCTCATGGACTAGCGGGGGGTACAATGAGCAGTTCTTC
>.|TRBJ2-5|.|13|TRBV2
CASRNGRQETQYF
TGTGCCAGCCGGAACGGGAGACAAGAGACCCAGTACTTC
>.|TRBJ1-1|TRBD1|15|TRBV18
CASSRGSGDRREAFF
TGTGCCAGCTCACGGGGCTCTGGGGACAGACGTGAAGCTTTCTTT
>.|TRBJ2-1|TRBD2|13|TRBV6-5
CASSYSSGNEQFF
TGTGCCAGCAGTTATTCTAGCGGCAATGAGCAGTTCTTC
>.|TRBJ1-2|.|13|TRBV6-1
CASSEPDRYGYTF
TGTGCCAGCAGTGAGCCCGACAGGTATGGCTACACCTTC
>.|TRBJ2-5|.|14|TRBV7-2
CASSLVTGQETQYF
TGTGCCAGCAGCTTAGTTACAGGTCAAGAGACCCAGTACTTC
>few|TRBJ2-7|TRBD1|14|TRBV9
CASSPRDRVGEQYF
TGTGCCAGCAGCCCCCGGGACAGGGTGGGGGAGCAGTACTTC
>few|TRBJ2-5|.|13|TRBV14
CASRGHLQETQYF
TGTGCCAGCAGGGGGCACCTCCAAGAGACCCAGTACTTC
>.|TRBJ2-1|.|14|TRBV7-3
CASSLASARHEQFF
TGTGCCAGCAGCTTAGCCAGCGCCCGGCATGAGCAGTTCTTC
>.|TRBJ2-3|TRBD2|17|TRBV5-6
CASSFLPLAQNTDTQYF
TGTGCCAGCAGCTTCCTCCCACTAGCGCAAAACACAGATACGCAGTATTTT
>.|TRBJ2-7|.|12|TRBV18
CASATVGLEQYF
TGTGCCAGCGCGACAGTTGGGCTGGAGCAGTACTTC
>.|TRBJ1-1|.|13|TRBV4-1
CASSQGQNTEAFF
TGCGCCAGCAGCCAGGGACAGAACACTGAAGCTTTCTTT
>.|TRBJ2-7|.|14|TRBV29-1
CSVVKVGVRYEQYF
TGCAGCGTTGTGAAAGTGGGAGTCCGCTACGAGCAGTACTTC
>.|TRBJ1-2|.|15|TRBV7-9
CASSLDGRARLGYTF
TGTGCCAGCAGCTTAGATGGGAGGGCCAGGCTCGGCTACACCTTC
>few|TRBJ1-1|.|14|TRBV4-2
CASSQDRGNTEAFF
TGTGCCAGCAGCCAAGATCGGGGGAATACTGAAGCTTTCTTT
>.|TRBJ2-5|TRBD1|16|TRBV5-6
CASSFGTGAFQETQYF
TGTGCCAGCAGCTTCGGGACAGGGGCCTTCCAAGAGACCCAGTACTTC
>.|TRBJ2-1|TRBD2|12|TRBV27
CASSRLANEQFF
TGTGCCAGCAGTAGACTAGCGAATGAGCAGTTCTTC
>.|TRBJ1-5|.|16|TRBV7-9
CASSLRRQTSNQPQHF
TGTGCCAGCAGCTTAAGGAGACAGACTAGCAATCAGCCCCAGCATTTT
>.|TRBJ1-4|.|14|TRBV4-3
CASSQDGQNEKLFF
TGCGCCAGCAGCCAAGATGGACAAAATGAAAAACTGTTTTTT
>.|TRBJ2-7|.|14|TRBV9
CASSVDEGNYEQYF
TGTGCCAGCAGCGTAGATGAGGGTAACTACGAGCAGTACTTC
>.|TRBJ2-2|TRBD2|16|TRBV7-3
CASSPLSGGNTGELFF
TGTGCCAGCAGCCCACTTAGCGGGGGGAACACCGGGGAGCTGTTTTTT
>.|TRBJ2-3|.|16|TRBV7-2
CASSLASSRATDTQYF
TGTGCCAGCAGCTTAGCGTCCTCCAGGGCCACAGATACGCAGTATTTT
>.|TRBJ1-5|.|15|TRBV4-2
CASSQGRGSSEPQHF
TGTGCCAGCAGCCAGGGAAGGGGGAGTTCGGAGCCCCAGCATTTT
>.|TRBJ1-1|.|19|TRBV14
CASSQGPKPGHLGNTEAFF
TGTGCCAGCAGCCAAGGCCCAAAACCGGGACACTTGGGAAACACTGAAGCTTTCTTT
>.|TRBJ1-5|.|17|TRBV7-2
CASSLGVGHPGGQPQHF
TGTGCCAGCAGCTTAGGGGTAGGGCATCCAGGAGGACAGCCCCAGCATTTT
>few|TRBJ1-2|.|16|TRBV2
CASSEVQSPSLYGYTF
TGTGCCAGCAGCGAGGTGCAGTCCCCATCCCTCTATGGCTACACCTTC
>.|TRBJ1-5|.|13|TRBV19
CASRRGGQQPQHF
TGTGCCAGTAGGAGGGGGGGGCAACAGCCCCAGCATTTT
>.|TRBJ2-1|TRBD1|16|TRBV7-2
CASSSQVGQGLNEQFF
TGTGCCAGCAGCTCCCAGGTGGGACAGGGCTTGAATGAGCAGTTCTTC
>.|TRBJ2-7|.|15|TRBV5-8
CASSLVLAATYEQYF
TGTGCCAGCAGCTTGGTTTTAGCGGCTACCTACGAGCAGTACTTC